These T cell receptor beta chains were read from a single sample in a study of shared T cell receptors in the human thymus. Assay used: immunoSEQ multiplex PCR; TCRdb lists only in-frame clones, some missing. Of more than 550,000 clones listed, 80% to 90% are singletons. These same records also appear under a second study, on human thymus T cells.

Sequenced input: thymocytes. These receptors all stem from a girl under three years old with a congenital heart defect. Both conserved end residues are part of each CDR3. Each record gives: D gene, clone size, V gene, CDR3 length, J gene, CDR3 protein, CDR3 DNA. A D gene is named only where the DNA matches it firmly. The size entry is marked missing in some rows and otherwise reads once, few, many or a size class.

d_call: -; clone_size: -; v_call: TRBV6-1; cdr3_length: 15; j_call: TRBJ1-2; cdr3_aa: CASSEVQGTNYGYTF; cdr3_nt: TGTGCCAGCAGTGAAGTCCAGGGGACTAACTATGGCTACACCTTC
d_call: -; clone_size: -; v_call: TRBV4-2; cdr3_length: 18; j_call: TRBJ1-6; cdr3_aa: CASSLPVGGALDNSPLHF; cdr3_nt: TGTGCCAGCAGCCTCCCGGTCGGGGGGGCGTTAGATAATTCACCCCTCCACTTT
d_call: TRBD1; clone_size: once; v_call: TRBV28; cdr3_length: 17; j_call: TRBJ2-6; cdr3_aa: CASSGAATGTGANVLTF; cdr3_nt: TGTGCCAGCAGTGGAGCCGCGACAGGGACCGGGGCCAACGTCCTGACTTTC
d_call: TRBD1; clone_size: -; v_call: TRBV5-1; cdr3_length: 17; j_call: TRBJ2-6; cdr3_aa: CASSLGQGAAGANVLTF; cdr3_nt: TGCGCCAGCAGCTTGGGACAGGGGGCGGCTGGGGCCAACGTCCTGACTTTC
d_call: -; clone_size: once; v_call: TRBV7-6; cdr3_length: 16; j_call: TRBJ1-1; cdr3_aa: CASSLGPGTRNTEAFF; cdr3_nt: TGTGCCAGCAGCTTAGGCCCCGGGACTAGGAACACTGAAGCTTTCTTT
d_call: -; clone_size: -; v_call: TRBV11-1; cdr3_length: 16; j_call: TRBJ2-2; cdr3_aa: CASSFLGSRNTGELFF; cdr3_nt: TGTGCCAGCAGCTTCCTCGGGAGCAGGAACACCGGGGAGCTGTTTTTT
d_call: TRBD1; clone_size: -; v_call: TRBV9; cdr3_length: 15; j_call: TRBJ1-5; cdr3_aa: CASSVGTGGNQPQHF; cdr3_nt: TGTGCCAGCAGCGTAGGGACAGGAGGGAATCAGCCCCAGCATTTT
d_call: TRBD1; clone_size: -; v_call: TRBV12-5; cdr3_length: 15; j_call: TRBJ1-1; cdr3_aa: CASGCLNRGNTEAFF; cdr3_nt: TGTGCTAGTGGTTGCCTTAACAGGGGGAACACTGAAGCTTTCTTT
d_call: -; clone_size: -; v_call: TRBV19; cdr3_length: 15; j_call: TRBJ1-4; cdr3_aa: CASKGRGDTNEKLFF; cdr3_nt: TGTGCCAGTAAAGGCAGGGGAGATACTAATGAAAAACTGTTTTTT
d_call: -; clone_size: -; v_call: TRBV7-9; cdr3_length: 12; j_call: TRBJ1-2; cdr3_aa: CATLTGTNGYTF; cdr3_nt: TGTGCCACCCTGACCGGGACAAATGGCTACACCTTC
d_call: -; clone_size: -; v_call: TRBV7-9; cdr3_length: 15; j_call: TRBJ2-7; cdr3_aa: CASSFSSRVSYEQYF; cdr3_nt: TGTGCCAGCAGCTTCTCTTCCAGGGTCTCCTACGAGCAGTACTTC
d_call: TRBD2; clone_size: once; v_call: TRBV7-2; cdr3_length: 14; j_call: TRBJ2-7; cdr3_aa: CASSSQRGTYEQYF; cdr3_nt: TGTGCCAGCAGTTCACAGCGGGGGACCTACGAGCAGTACTTC
d_call: -; clone_size: once; v_call: TRBV14; cdr3_length: 16; j_call: TRBJ1-2; cdr3_aa: CASSPPARAALNGYTF; cdr3_nt: TGTGCCAGCAGCCCTCCCGCCAGGGCGGCCCTCAATGGCTACACCTTC
d_call: -; clone_size: -; v_call: TRBV2; cdr3_length: 16; j_call: TRBJ2-5; cdr3_aa: CASSEDLDPGQETQYF; cdr3_nt: TGTGCCAGCAGTGAGGATCTGGATCCGGGGCAAGAGACCCAGTACTTC
d_call: -; clone_size: -; v_call: TRBV4-1; cdr3_length: 16; j_call: TRBJ1-4; cdr3_aa: CASSHSSGTFGEKLFF; cdr3_nt: TGCGCCAGCAGCCACTCCTCCGGGACATTTGGAGAAAAACTGTTTTTT
d_call: -; clone_size: -; v_call: TRBV20-1; cdr3_length: 9; j_call: TRBJ1-1; cdr3_aa: CSEGAEAFF; cdr3_nt: TGCAGTGAGGGGGCTGAAGCTTTCTTT
d_call: -; clone_size: -; v_call: TRBV21-1; cdr3_length: 20; j_call: TRBJ1-5; cdr3_aa: CASSKAPRDWDIPPRQPQHF; cdr3_nt: TGTGCCAGCAGCAAAGCCCCCAGGGATTGGGATATACCCCCGAGACAGCCCCAGCATTTT
d_call: -; clone_size: -; v_call: TRBV7-3; cdr3_length: 13; j_call: TRBJ2-2; cdr3_aa: CASSLGAGGELFF; cdr3_nt: TGTGCCAGCAGCTTAGGGGCCGGGGGGGAGCTGTTTTTT
d_call: TRBD2; clone_size: -; v_call: TRBV27; cdr3_length: 16; j_call: TRBJ2-2; cdr3_aa: CASSPLAGGPSGELFF; cdr3_nt: TGTGCCAGCAGTCCCCTGGCGGGGGGGCCATCCGGGGAGCTGTTTTTT
d_call: -; clone_size: once; v_call: TRBV4-1; cdr3_length: 16; j_call: TRBJ1-6; cdr3_aa: CASSQDLNRKNSPLHF; cdr3_nt: TGCGCCAGCAGCCAAGATCTCAACAGGAAAAATTCACCCCTCCACTTT
d_call: TRBD2; clone_size: -; v_call: TRBV4-3; cdr3_length: 15; j_call: TRBJ2-7; cdr3_aa: CASSQEDGGSYEQYF; cdr3_nt: TGCGCCAGCAGCCAAGAGGACGGGGGGTCTTACGAGCAGTACTTC
d_call: TRBD2; clone_size: -; v_call: TRBV4-1; cdr3_length: 16; j_call: TRBJ2-4; cdr3_aa: CASSHEGLAGKNIQYF; cdr3_nt: TGCGCCAGCAGCCACGAGGGACTAGCGGGAAAAAACATTCAGTACTTC
d_call: TRBD1; clone_size: -; v_call: TRBV7-2; cdr3_length: 16; j_call: TRBJ1-6; cdr3_aa: CASSLDRDRGRSPLHF; cdr3_nt: TGTGCCAGCAGCTTAGACCGGGACAGGGGACGTTCACCCCTCCACTTT
d_call: TRBD1; clone_size: -; v_call: TRBV7-6; cdr3_length: 18; j_call: TRBJ1-1; cdr3_aa: CASSLGDWAGGQNTEAFF; cdr3_nt: TGTGCCAGCAGCTTAGGCGATTGGGCAGGGGGACAGAACACTGAAGCTTTCTTT
d_call: -; clone_size: -; v_call: TRBV10-1; cdr3_length: 13; j_call: TRBJ1-1; cdr3_aa: CASSPEGGTEAFF; cdr3_nt: TGCGCCAGCAGCCCGGAGGGAGGCACTGAAGCTTTCTTT
d_call: -; clone_size: -; v_call: TRBV11-2; cdr3_length: 16; j_call: TRBJ1-4; cdr3_aa: CASSFTVLSANEKLFF; cdr3_nt: TGTGCCAGCAGCTTCACCGTTTTGTCAGCTAATGAAAAACTGTTTTTT
d_call: -; clone_size: -; v_call: TRBV5-1; cdr3_length: 14; j_call: TRBJ1-1; cdr3_aa: CASSLSEGQGEAFF; cdr3_nt: TGCGCCAGCAGCTTGTCGGAGGGCCAGGGAGAAGCTTTCTTT
d_call: -; clone_size: -; v_call: TRBV10-2; cdr3_length: 15; j_call: TRBJ1-5; cdr3_aa: CASGGDPISNQPQHF; cdr3_nt: TGCGCCAGCGGGGGGGACCCTATTAGCAATCAGCCCCAGCATTTT
d_call: TRBD2; clone_size: once; v_call: TRBV6-6; cdr3_length: 16; j_call: TRBJ2-7; cdr3_aa: CASSYSISGGTYEQYF; cdr3_nt: TGTGCCAGCAGTTACTCGATCAGCGGGGGGACCTACGAGCAGTACTTC
d_call: TRBD1; clone_size: -; v_call: TRBV27; cdr3_length: 15; j_call: TRBJ2-7; cdr3_aa: CASSPRQGATYEQYF; cdr3_nt: TGTGCCAGCAGCCCAAGACAGGGGGCAACCTACGAGCAGTACTTC
d_call: TRBD1; clone_size: -; v_call: TRBV30; cdr3_length: 13; j_call: TRBJ1-6; cdr3_aa: CAWGQGGDSPLHF; cdr3_nt: TGTGCCTGGGGACAGGGGGGTGATTCACCCCTCCACTTT
d_call: TRBD1; clone_size: -; v_call: TRBV28; cdr3_length: 18; j_call: TRBJ2-4; cdr3_aa: CASSSGQGKGVAKNIQYF; cdr3_nt: TGTGCCAGCAGTTCGGGACAGGGAAAGGGGGTAGCCAAAAACATTCAGTACTTC
d_call: -; clone_size: -; v_call: TRBV5-1; cdr3_length: 13; j_call: TRBJ2-3; cdr3_aa: CASSLANRDTQYF; cdr3_nt: TGCGCCAGCAGCTTGGCTAACAGGGATACGCAGTATTTT
d_call: TRBD1; clone_size: -; v_call: TRBV6-1; cdr3_length: 14; j_call: TRBJ2-1; cdr3_aa: CASTDRGDGNEQFF; cdr3_nt: TGTGCCAGCACCGACAGGGGAGACGGGAATGAGCAGTTCTTC
d_call: TRBD2; clone_size: -; v_call: TRBV2; cdr3_length: 16; j_call: TRBJ2-5; cdr3_aa: CASSGRGGPAWETQYF; cdr3_nt: TGTGCCAGCAGTGGTCGGGGGGGGCCAGCTTGGGAGACCCAGTACTTC
d_call: TRBD1; clone_size: -; v_call: TRBV15; cdr3_length: 13; j_call: TRBJ1-2; cdr3_aa: CATGRTGTYGYTF; cdr3_nt: TGTGCCACCGGAAGGACAGGGACCTATGGCTACACCTTC
d_call: TRBD1; clone_size: -; v_call: TRBV15; cdr3_length: 15; j_call: TRBJ1-5; cdr3_aa: CATSRGDRENQPQHF; cdr3_nt: TGTGCCACCAGCAGAGGAGACAGGGAAAATCAGCCCCAGCATTTT